A single TCR beta chain is shown here with its context. There are many counts of this clonotype. Its antigen is not yet known. No qualities accompany the bases; no much larger clone lies one base away. Full-length TCR variable regions were amplified by 5' RACE PCR with constant-region reverse primers, and semi-nested PCR with Nested Universal Primer A was subsequently performed. The ReliaPrep RNA Cell Miniprep System was used to extract total RNA, which was then reverse transcribed into 5'RACE-ready cDNA with the SMARTer RACE 5'/3' Kit. Multiplex adaptors were used to barcode full-length TCR alpha and beta libraries, and the barcoded libraries were sequenced on an Illumina MiSeq. The paper's processing steps were these. For each of nine subset-tissue groups, sequencing data from the five patients were combined, and the groups were compared by unsupervised clustering of TCR gene usage. The Morisita-Horn index was used to calculate repertoire similarity, with shared sequences weighted according to their contribution to each repertoire. The public reads were run again by TCRdb, first through fastp at Q25 and then through MiXCR, and only productive beta chains were kept. For every CDR3 protein sequence, its rows merge into one entry that carries the most common genes and DNA. Here the V and J calls rest on TCRdb's processing, not on the authors' analysis. The sample yields some 57,000 distinct CDR3 sequences; under 20% were counted once. The top ten constitute over 2% of the sample.

The germline V gene encodes CDR1 LGHNA and CDR2 YNFKEQ. The CDR3 goes from the cysteine to the phenylalanine over 15 residues. Just the 45-base CDR3 DNA is kept, in frame starting at base 1. The junction carries 12 bases between V and J, which are trimmed by 0 bases and 4 bases respectively. This entry comes from a study (dated by TCRdb to the mid-2010s). The study in broad terms: Whether tumor-infiltrating Tregs in breast cancer are recruited from blood Tregs or converted in situ from other CD4+ T cell subsets was tested.

On the study overall, not on this receptor specifically: The greatest overlap of tumor-infiltrating Treg TCR alpha and beta sequences was with tumor naive CD4+ T cells, followed next by blood naive CD4+ T cells. Tumor memory CD4+ T cell TCR gene usage clustered with blood and lymph node memory CD4+ cells and lymph node naive CD4+ cells. Rather than covering whole repertoires, validation in the larger cohort was restricted to a single TCR beta V-J rearrangement.

Naive CD4+ T cells were purified with the Miltenyi Naive CD4+ T Cell Isolation kit, with Tregs depleted using CD25 microbeads. Tregs, naive and memory CD4+ T cells from tumor, blood and ipsilateral draining lymph nodes of a few breast cancer patients underwent full-length TCR alpha and beta sequencing. Ficoll density gradient centrifugation was used to isolate mononuclear cells from lymph nodes or from over 40 ml of peripheral blood. A purity exceeding 90% was confirmed by FACS for the sorted cell populations. The chain couples TRBV4-2 to TRBJ1-2, with TRBD1 tentatively as D gene (5 bases match). The specimen sequenced was naive CD4+ T cells sorted from blood. This sample's cell subset or site label indicates: naive CD4+ T cells, CD4+CD45RA+CD25-. The source is a female donor with breast cancer. In nucleotides, the sequence is TGTGCCAGCAGCCAAGATCGGGGCAGCGGCTATGGCTACACCTTC. It is translated as CASSQDRGSGYGYTF.